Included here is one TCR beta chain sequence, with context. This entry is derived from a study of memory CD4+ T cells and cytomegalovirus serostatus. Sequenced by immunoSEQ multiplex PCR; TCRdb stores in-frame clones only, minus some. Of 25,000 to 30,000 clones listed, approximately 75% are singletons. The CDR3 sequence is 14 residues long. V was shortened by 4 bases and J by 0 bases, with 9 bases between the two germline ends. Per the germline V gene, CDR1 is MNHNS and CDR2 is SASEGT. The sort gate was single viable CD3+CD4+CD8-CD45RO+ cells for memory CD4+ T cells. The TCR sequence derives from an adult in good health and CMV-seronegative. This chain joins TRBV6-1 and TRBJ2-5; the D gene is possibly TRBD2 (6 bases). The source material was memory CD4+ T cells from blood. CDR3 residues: CASSGTSHQETQYF. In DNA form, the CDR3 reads TGTGCCAGCAGTGGTACTAGCCACCAAGAGACCCAGTACTTC.